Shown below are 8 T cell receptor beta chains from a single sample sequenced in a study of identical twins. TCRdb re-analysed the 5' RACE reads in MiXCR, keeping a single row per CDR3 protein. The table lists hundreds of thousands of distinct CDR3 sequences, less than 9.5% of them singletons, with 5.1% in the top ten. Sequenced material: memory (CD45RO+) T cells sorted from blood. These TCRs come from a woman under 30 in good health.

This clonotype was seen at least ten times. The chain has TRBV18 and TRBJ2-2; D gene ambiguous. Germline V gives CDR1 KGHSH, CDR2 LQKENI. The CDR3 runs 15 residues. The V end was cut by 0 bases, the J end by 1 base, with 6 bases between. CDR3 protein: CASSPPAKNTGELFF. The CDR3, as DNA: TGTGCCAGCTCACCACCGGCAAAGAACACCGGGGAGCTGTTTTTT.

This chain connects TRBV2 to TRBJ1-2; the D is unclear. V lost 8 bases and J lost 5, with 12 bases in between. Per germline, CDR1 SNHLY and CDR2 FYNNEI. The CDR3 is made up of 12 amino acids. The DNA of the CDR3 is TGTGCCAGCGGGTTGGGCCAATATGGCTACACCTTC. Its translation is CASGLGQYGYTF.

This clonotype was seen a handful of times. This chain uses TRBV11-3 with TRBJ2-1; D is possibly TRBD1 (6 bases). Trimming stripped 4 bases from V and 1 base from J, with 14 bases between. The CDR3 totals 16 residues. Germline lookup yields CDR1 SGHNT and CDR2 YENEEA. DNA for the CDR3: TGTGCCAGCAGCTCCTACAGGGTTGCGTCCTACAATGAGCAGTTCTTC. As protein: CASSSYRVASYNEQFF.

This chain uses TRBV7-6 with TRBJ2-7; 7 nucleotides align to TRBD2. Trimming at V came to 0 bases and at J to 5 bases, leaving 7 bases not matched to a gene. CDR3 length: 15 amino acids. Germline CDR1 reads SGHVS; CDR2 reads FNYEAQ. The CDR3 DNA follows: TGTGCCAGCAGCTTAGCGGTGGGAGGGCTACACGAGCAGTACTTC. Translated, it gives CASSLAVGGLHEQYF.

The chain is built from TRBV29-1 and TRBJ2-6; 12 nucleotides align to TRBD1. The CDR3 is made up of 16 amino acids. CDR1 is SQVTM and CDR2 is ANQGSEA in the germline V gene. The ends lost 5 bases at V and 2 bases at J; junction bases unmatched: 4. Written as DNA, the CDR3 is TGCAGCGTTCTGGGACAGGGGGCACCTGGGGCCAACGTCCTGACTTTC. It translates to CSVLGQGAPGANVLTF.

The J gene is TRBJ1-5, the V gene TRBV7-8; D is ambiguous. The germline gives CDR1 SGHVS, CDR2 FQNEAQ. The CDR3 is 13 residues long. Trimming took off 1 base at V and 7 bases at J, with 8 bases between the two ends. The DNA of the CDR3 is TGTGCCAGCAGCTTAGTAATGGGGCAGCCCCAGCATTTT. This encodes CASSLVMGQPQHF.

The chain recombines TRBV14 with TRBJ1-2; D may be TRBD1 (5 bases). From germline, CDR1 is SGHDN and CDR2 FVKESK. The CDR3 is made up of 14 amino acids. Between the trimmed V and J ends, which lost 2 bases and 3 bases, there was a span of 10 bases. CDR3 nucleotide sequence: TGTGCCAGCAGCCAACAAACAGGACACTATGGCTACACCTTC. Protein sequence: CASSQQTGHYGYTF.

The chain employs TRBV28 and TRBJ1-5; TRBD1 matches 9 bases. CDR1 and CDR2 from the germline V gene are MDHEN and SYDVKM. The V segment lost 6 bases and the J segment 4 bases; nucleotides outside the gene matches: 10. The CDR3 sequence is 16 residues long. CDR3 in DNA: TGTGCCAGCAGCTTCGCCGGGACAGGGCTGAATCAGCCCCAGCATTTT. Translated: CASSFAGTGLNQPQHF.